This T cell receptor beta chain was observed in a study of CD8 T cells in ankylosing spondylitis. Study-wide points: Disease-linked clones, CD8+, were relatively rare in peripheral blood. Disease-associated clones were reportedly significantly overrepresented in matched ankylosing spondylitis synovial fluid.

Each TCR beta library was made by quantitative 5'-RACE that incorporated molecular barcodes. Each CDR3 protein gets one entry after TCRdb re-called the 5' RACE reads with MiXCR. The table has about 240,000 distinct CDR3 sequences, about 9.1% seen once. At least ten counts were recorded for this clonotype. Its antigen is currently unknown. Trimming took off 0 bases at V and 3 bases at J, with 9 bases between the two ends. Germline assignment: CDR1 KGHSH and CDR2 LQKENI. The CDR3 totals 14 residues. The sequence was obtained from a male donor with ankylosing spondylitis or in good health (not recorded which). The sequencing input was blood, either unsorted or a sorted T cell fraction (not recorded which). The chain uses TRBV18 and TRBJ2-7; tentative D call: TRBD1 (6 bases). The CDR3 here is CASSPPGTNYEQYF. The CDR3 region has the DNA TGTGCCAGCTCACCACCAGGGACAAACTACGAGCAGTACTTC.